Following are 15 T cell receptor beta chains from one sample sequenced in a study of control samples from healthy donors and cancer patients. The method was immunoSEQ multiplex PCR; TCRdb's version includes in-frame clones alone and lacks a portion of them. Altogether 73,000 or so clones are present, 87% being singletons, with the ten largest covering about 4.2%. Sequencing used blood. The receptor source for this set is a woman aged 50 to 60 in good health.

This sequence joins TRBV19 and TRBJ2-5; 7 bases are a match to TRBD2. The CDR3 is 13 residues long. The V gene end was trimmed by 9 bases and the J gene end by 7 bases; junction bases not matched to a gene: 11. Germline V CDR1 and CDR2: LNHDA, SQIVND (reference sequence). In DNA form, the CDR3 reads TGTGCCAGCACTGGGGGGGGTTCTACGACCCAGTACTTC. Translation: CASTGGGSTTQYF. Full variable domain (remainder filled in from reference TRBV19 and TRBJ2-5): DGGITQSPKYLFRKEGQNVTLSCEQNLNHDAMYWYRQDPGQGLRLIYYSQIVNDFQKGDIAEGYSVSREKKESFPLTVTSAQKNPTAFYLCASTGGGSTTQYFGPGTRLLVL.

V usage is TRBV28 and J usage is TRBJ1-1; possibly TRBD1 for D (5 bases). This CDR3 is 16 amino acids long. The ends were cut back, 3 bases at V and 2 bases at J, with 16 bases in the middle. CDR1 and CDR2 (germline): MDHEN, SYDVKM. The CDR3 here is CASSLDYDGGNTEAFF. The CDR3 DNA reads as TGTGCCAGCAGTTTGGACTACGACGGGGGTAACACTGAAGCTTTCTTT.

The CDR3 DNA follows: TGTGCCAGCACCGGGACAGGGCCCCGACCCCTCCACTTT. Residues: CASTGTGPRPLHF. The genes are TRBV28 and TRBJ1-6; 9 nucleotides match TRBD1. The junction had 7 bases not matched to a gene; V was cut back by 7 bases and J by 12 bases. CDR1 MDHEN and CDR2 SYDVKM come from the germline V gene. The CDR3 has 13 residues.

V and J are TRBV7-2 and TRBJ2-7, with D unresolved. The V gene lost 3 bases and the J gene lost 0 bases, with 9 bases spanning the gap. The CDR3 is 14 amino acids. Germline lookup yields CDR1 SGHTA and CDR2 FQGNSA. CDR3 protein: CASSLRMSSYEQYF. CDR3 nucleotides: TGTGCCAGCAGCTTGAGAATGAGCTCCTACGAGCAGTACTTC.

In its sample, this clone was seen once. The CDR3 bases are TGTGCCAGCAGTTTTATAGGGGGACATGAGCAGTTCTTC. The encoded protein is CASSFIGGHEQFF. The rearrangement links TRBV6-5 to TRBJ2-1; D is perhaps TRBD1 (6 bases). CDR1 and CDR2 (germline): MNHEY, SVGAGI. The V end was cut by 4 bases, the J end by 8 bases, with 12 bases between. The CDR3 extends over 13 amino acids.

The chain carries TRBV7-9 and TRBJ2-1, with D maybe TRBD1 (6 bases). Germline-derived CDR1 and CDR2 are SEHNR and FQNEAQ (reference sequence). This CDR3 is 15 amino acids long. V lost 5 bases and J 6 bases, leaving 17 bases between the germline ends. The CDR3 region is CASSNGDRPLNEQFF. The CDR3, as DNA: TGTGCCAGCAGCAACGGAGACAGGCCACTCAATGAGCAGTTCTTC.

V gene TRBV18 combines with J gene TRBJ2-2; tentative D call: TRBD2 (5 bases). CDR1 is KGHSH and CDR2 is LQKENI in the germline V gene. This CDR3 comprises 16 residues. Deletions cut 3 bases from V and 8 bases from J, with 19 bases between. As DNA, the CDR3 is TGTGCCAGCTCACCGCGTTCGGGGAGCCGAACGGGGGAGCTGTTTTTT. Protein product: CASSPRSGSRTGELFF.

DNA for the CDR3: TGTGCCAGCAGCTTCGGTGGGGAAACTGAAGCTTTCTTT. It translates to CASSFGGETEAFF. This sequence joins TRBV11-1 and TRBJ1-1; D is unresolved. CDR1 is SGHAT, CDR2 FQDESV, per germline (reference sequence). V lost 3 bases and J 5 bases, leaving 10 bases between the germline ends. The CDR3 totals 13 residues.

CDR3 bases: TGTGCCAGCAGCGCAGACGGGGGGGACACTGAAGCTTTCTTT. This sequence encodes CASSADGGDTEAFF. The chain carries TRBV9 and TRBJ1-1, with a tentative D call TRBD1 (5 bases). In germline, CDR1 is SGDLS, CDR2 YYNGEE. Trimming left V 3 bases short and J 3 bases short, with 12 bases between. The CDR3 loop spans 14 amino acids.

This clone was observed once. The genes are TRBV9 and TRBJ2-1; D ambiguous. Germline CDR1 and CDR2: SGDLS and YYNGEE. V lost 0 bases to trimming and J lost 13 bases, with 14 bases between them. The CDR3 contains 13 residues. CDR3 sequence (DNA): TGTGCCAGCAGCGTAGTTTTCGACTCGCCACAGTTCTTC. It yields the protein CASSVVFDSPQFF.

The V and J genes are TRBV28 and TRBJ2-2; 9 bases map to TRBD1. The CDR3 totals 14 residues. Trimming cost V 7 bases and J 7 bases; bases outside gene matches: 7. The V gene's germline CDR1 is MDHEN and CDR2 SYDVKM. As DNA, the CDR3 is TGTGCCAGCAACCGGGACAGGGCGGTCGGGGAGCTGTTTTTT. Translating gives CASNRDRAVGELFF.

A word on this clone: The same CDR3 arises from other DNA sequences in this sample as well. The rearrangement uses TRBV5-1 and TRBJ2-1; D uncertain. The V and J ends lost 2 bases and 4 bases respectively, with 10 bases between them. The CDR3 covers 14 residues. Germline CDR1 SGHRS, CDR2 YFSETQ. CDR3 sequence (DNA): TGCGCCAGCAGCTTAGACGGAGCTTACAATGAGCAGTTCTTC. This codes for CASSLDGAYNEQFF.

The rearrangement uses TRBV5-4 and TRBJ2-3, with 12 bases identical to TRBD2. Trimming at V came to 4 bases and at J to 2 bases, leaving 5 bases not matched to a gene. Germline V gene sequence: CDR1 SGHNT, CDR2 YYREEE (reference sequence). CDR3 size: 16 residues. The CDR3 DNA is TGTGCCAGCAGCCAAGCTAGCGGGAGGGTCACAGATACGCAGTATTTT. It yields the protein CASSQASGRVTDTQYF.

The chain joins TRBV5-8 to TRBJ2-3; the match to TRBD2 covers 8 bases. This CDR3 region has 14 residues. Unmatched junction bases numbered 4, after V lost 2 bases and J lost 5 bases. The germline V gene encodes CDR1 SGHTS and CDR2 YDEGEE. The CDR3, as DNA: TGTGCCAGCAGCTTCCAGCGGGAGCTAGATACGCAGTATTTT. Protein: CASSFQRELDTQYF.

The V gene is TRBV5-1, the J gene TRBJ2-2; D perhaps matches TRBD1 (6 bases). Germline V gene data show CDR1 as SGHRS and CDR2 as YFSETQ. The V end lost 1 base, the J end lost 6 bases, and 16 bases lay between the germline ends. The CDR3 covers 16 residues. CDR3 amino acids: CASSLTGSGASGELFF. The DNA for the CDR3 is TGCGCCAGCAGCTTGACAGGCTCAGGGGCGTCCGGGGAGCTGTTTTTT.